What follows are 5 T cell receptor beta chains derived from one specimen sequenced in a study of blood T cell repertoires in COVID-19 (dated by TCRdb to 2018 to 2021). Library method: the immunoSEQ multiplex PCR assay. TCRdb limited this immuneACCESS table to in-frame rearrangements with V and J called. A share of clones is missing; checked studies link under half to unresolved V genes, and the rest is unexplained. A total of more than 85,000 clones appear in this sample, roughly 92% of them only once. The ten largest clones add up to around 5.4% of the sample. Input material: peripheral blood. The receptors shown here come from a man in his 70s with acute or convalescent COVID-19.

CDR3 sequence: CASSTTGTSGKSSYEQYF. In DNA, the CDR3 is TGTGCCAGCAGTACAACCGGGACTAGCGGGAAAAGCTCCTACGAGCAGTACTTC. The rearrangement links TRBV28 to TRBJ2-7; the match to TRBD2 covers 13 bases. J was trimmed by 0 bases and V by 5 bases; bases with no gene match: 10. The germline V gene has CDR1 MDHEN and CDR2 SYDVKM. This CDR3 contains 18 residues.

The rearrangement uses TRBV9 and TRBJ1-3; TRBD1 matches 8 bases. Germline loops: CDR1 SGDLS, CDR2 YYNGEE. This CDR3 is built from 16 residues. V shed 3 bases and J 2 bases; nucleotides not matched to a gene: 7. CDR3 protein: CASSGGQGVPGNTIYF. CDR3 sequence (DNA): TGTGCCAGCAGCGGAGGACAGGGAGTACCTGGAAACACCATATATTTT.

The chain couples TRBV5-1 to TRBJ1-5; D is ambiguous. This CDR3 is 16 amino acids long. Trimming cost V 0 bases and J 0 bases, with 10 bases left between them. Per germline, CDR1 SGHRS and CDR2 YFSETQ. DNA for the CDR3: TGCGCCAGCAGCTTGGTTGCGGGTCTTAGCAATCAGCCCCAGCATTTT. Translation: CASSLVAGLSNQPQHF.

The gene calls are TRBV11-2 and TRBJ2-3, with a possible D match to TRBD2 (6 bases). The germline gives CDR1 SGHAT, CDR2 FQNNGV. The CDR3 is 16 amino acids. The V end lost 0 bases, the J end lost 3 bases, and 13 bases lay between the germline ends. The CDR3 reads CASSLDPGLSTDTQYF. CDR3 coding DNA: TGTGCCAGCAGCTTAGATCCGGGACTCTCTACAGATACGCAGTATTTT. The variable domain in full, completed from reference TRBV11-2 and TRBJ2-3, reads EAGVAQSPRYKIIEKRQSVAFWCNPISGHATLYWYQQILGQGPKLLIQFQNNGVVDDSQLPKDRFSAERLKGVDSTLKIQPAKLEDSAVYLCASSLDPGLSTDTQYFGPGTRLTVL.

The rearrangement links TRBV5-4 to TRBJ1-2; D might be TRBD1 (5 bases). Trimming took 2 bases from V and 4 from J, leaving 12 bases between them. Germline V gives CDR1 SGHNT, CDR2 YYREEE (reference sequence). This CDR3 has 14 residues. The CDR3 here is CASSLARVAYGYTF. The CDR3 nucleotides read TGTGCCAGCAGCTTAGCCAGGGTAGCCTATGGCTACACCTTC.